This TCR beta chain was sequenced during a study of post-analysis software for immune sequencing data. Study at large: Multiple sclerosis in the patients followed relapsing-remitting, secondary progressive and progressive-relapsing courses. Study findings and constraints: Five or six TRBV segments appeared more often in patients than in controls, and TRBV5-6, TRBV5-1 and TRBV20-1 were among these. Those samples that were prepared in the same batch co-clustered strongly by F measure. Compared against controls, patients with multiple sclerosis displayed significantly lower normalized Chao1 diversity.

The TCR beta cDNA libraries contained unique molecular identifiers. Starting from about 1 to 10 million T cells, the study yielded about 500,000 cDNA molecules. MiXCR, applied by TCRdb to the PCR reads, yields one record per CDR3 protein. This table has a few hundred thousand distinct CDR3 sequences, approximately 33% appearing once. This clonotype appeared a single time. As yet, its antigen is unknown. With 1 base clipped from V and 10 bases from J, the junction kept 7 bases outside the gene matches. The CDR3 is 14 amino acids. The germline V gene has CDR1 MNHNS and CDR2 SASEGT. V and J are TRBV6-1 and TRBJ1-5; TRBD1 aligns across 7 bases. This TCR came from a girl under 18 with multiple sclerosis. The sequenced sample consisted of blood. Here the CDR3 reads CASSEGQGDRPQHF. The CDR3 DNA is TGTGCCAGCAGTGAAGGGCAGGGGGATAGACCCCAGCATTTT.